The TCR beta chain described here comes from a study of T cells in Graves' hyperthyroidism and ophthalmopathy. The CDR3 totals 13 residues. Between the trimmed V and J ends, which lost 0 bases and 6 bases, there was a span of 7 bases. The germline V gene has CDR1 LNHNV and CDR2 YYDKDF (reference sequence). Authors of the study amplified TCR beta CDR3 regions from RNA transcripts. The HTBI primer set drove a first-round RT-PCR of the TCR CDR3. TCRdb called the multiplex PCR reads again in MiXCR, with one record for every CDR3 protein. The repertoire holds hundreds of thousands of distinct CDR3 sequences, less than 20% seen once, with roughly 7.4% in the top ten. The study defined stable Graves' hyperthyroidism as no ophthalmopathy progression within 18 months. Subjects aged 18 to 65 presented with newly diagnosed hyperthyroidism of less than 2 months' duration.

The chain links TRBV15 to TRBJ2-3, with D unresolved. What was sequenced was blood. The receptor was isolated from a woman aged 18-29 years with Graves' hyperthyroidism. This chain's CDR3 is CATSRDIGDTQYF. CDR3 DNA: TGTGCCACCAGCAGAGATATAGGGGATACGCAGTATTTT. Using reference TRBV15 and TRBJ2-3 for the parts outside the CDR3, the full variable domain is DAMVIQNPRYQVTQFGKPVTLSCSQTLNHNVMYWYQQKSSQAPKLLFHYYDKDFNNEADTPDNFQSRRPNTSFCFLDIRSPGLGDTAMYLCATSRDIGDTQYFGPGTRLTVL.